This TCR beta chain was identified in a study of shared clonotypes between healthy human individuals. Overall study context: Three plates each covered CD4 naive and memory; CD8 naive two, CD8 memory one.

This clone was picked up a small number of times. Its matching antigen is unknown. Study observations and caveats: Across subsets, estimated richness was generally greater for naive than for memory populations. Rarefaction exposed incomplete sorted-subset sequencing despite large depth. The expectation was that sequencing depth would affect clonotype sharing among donors.

V lost 6 bases and J lost 2; bases outside the gene matches: 4. Germline CDR1 and CDR2: LNHDA and SQIVND (reference sequence). This CDR3 is 15 amino acids long. Repertoires were generated with immunoSEQ multiplex PCR, while TCRdb's copy carries only in-frame clones and drops some. The repertoire holds 2 million to 2.5 million clones, with almost 96% as singletons. The chain is built from TRBV19 and TRBJ2-4; 10 bases are a match to TRBD1. The TCR originated in a man aged 18-30 years in good health. Specimen: naive CD4+ T cells sorted from blood. Subset reported: CD45RA+ positively selected. The CDR3 region is CASRTGQGSKNIQYF. In DNA form, the CDR3 reads TGTGCCAGTAGAACGGGACAGGGGTCCAAAAACATTCAGTACTTC. Together with reference TRBV19 and TRBJ2-4, the CDR3 gives the full variable domain: DGGITQSPKYLFRKEGQNVTLSCEQNLNHDAMYWYRQDPGQGLRLIYYSQIVNDFQKGDIAEGYSVSREKKESFPLTVTSAQKNPTAFYLCASRTGQGSKNIQYFGAGTRLSVL.